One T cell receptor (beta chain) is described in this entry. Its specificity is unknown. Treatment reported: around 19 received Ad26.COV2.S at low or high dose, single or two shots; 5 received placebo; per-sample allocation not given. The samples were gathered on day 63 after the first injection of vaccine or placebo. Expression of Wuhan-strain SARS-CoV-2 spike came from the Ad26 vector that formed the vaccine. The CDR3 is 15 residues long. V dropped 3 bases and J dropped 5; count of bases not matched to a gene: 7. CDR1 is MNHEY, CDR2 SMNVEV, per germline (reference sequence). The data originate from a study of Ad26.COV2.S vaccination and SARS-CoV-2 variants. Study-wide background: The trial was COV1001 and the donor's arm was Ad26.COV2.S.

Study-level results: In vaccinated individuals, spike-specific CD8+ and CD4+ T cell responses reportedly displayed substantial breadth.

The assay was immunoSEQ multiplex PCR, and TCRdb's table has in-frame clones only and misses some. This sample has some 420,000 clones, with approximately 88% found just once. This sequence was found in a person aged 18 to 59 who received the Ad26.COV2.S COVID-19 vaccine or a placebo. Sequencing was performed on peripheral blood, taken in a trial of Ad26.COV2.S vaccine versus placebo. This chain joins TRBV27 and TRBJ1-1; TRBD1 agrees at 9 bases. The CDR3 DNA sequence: TGTGCCAGCAGTTTCTCCGGGACAGGGAGGACTGAAGCTTTCTTT. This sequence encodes CASSFSGTGRTEAFF.